This T cell receptor (beta chain) appears in the sequencing data of a study of spatial heterogeneity in lung cancer. Time point of the sample: sample taken at primary tumor resection. Unsorted samples of tumor, nontumor lung or frozen PBMC had their whole RNA sequenced. CDR3 size: 13 residues. The germline CDR1 and CDR2 sequences are MDHEN and SYDVKM. V dropped 6 bases and J dropped 7 bases, with 15 bases sitting between them. TCRdb independently ran MiXCR on the 5' RACE reads; one entry per CDR3 protein. Of 77,000 or so distinct CDR3 sequences in the sample, around 21% were seen once. This TCR came from a male donor with early-stage non-small cell lung cancer. V is TRBV28 and J is TRBJ2-5; perhaps TRBD2 as D (6 bases). Sequenced here: PBMCs, sampled at surgery. The CDR3: CASSTRGQGTQYF. CDR3 sequence (DNA): TGTGCCAGCAGCACGCGGGGCCAGGGGACCCAGTACTTC.